This T cell receptor (beta chain) was documented in a study of blood T cell repertoires in COVID-19. Study information: The study drew acute and convalescent COVID-19 samples from the United States, Italy and Spain.

V was clipped by 6 bases and J by 0 bases; unmatched bases: 11. From germline, CDR1 is SQVTM and CDR2 ANQGSEA. The CDR3 sequence is 17 residues long. Per the original data handling: Researchers report that nucleated cell counts were estimated from reference gene primer amplification. Using immunoSEQ multiplex PCR, the repertoire was profiled, and TCRdb retains in-frame clones only, with some absent. V and J calls and clone size are those listed in that table; D and trimming were worked out from the DNA. The sample lists about 210,000 clones, about 81% occurring once. The sample taken for sequencing was PBMCs or T cells enriched from blood (not recorded which). The TCR originated in a middle-aged man who had recovered from COVID-19. The rearrangement links TRBV29-1 to TRBJ1-4; 9 bases match TRBD1. The CDR3 region has the DNA TGCAGCGTCGGCTGGGGACAGGGATTATCAACTAATGAAAAACTGTTTTTT. Amino acids: CSVGWGQGLSTNEKLFF.